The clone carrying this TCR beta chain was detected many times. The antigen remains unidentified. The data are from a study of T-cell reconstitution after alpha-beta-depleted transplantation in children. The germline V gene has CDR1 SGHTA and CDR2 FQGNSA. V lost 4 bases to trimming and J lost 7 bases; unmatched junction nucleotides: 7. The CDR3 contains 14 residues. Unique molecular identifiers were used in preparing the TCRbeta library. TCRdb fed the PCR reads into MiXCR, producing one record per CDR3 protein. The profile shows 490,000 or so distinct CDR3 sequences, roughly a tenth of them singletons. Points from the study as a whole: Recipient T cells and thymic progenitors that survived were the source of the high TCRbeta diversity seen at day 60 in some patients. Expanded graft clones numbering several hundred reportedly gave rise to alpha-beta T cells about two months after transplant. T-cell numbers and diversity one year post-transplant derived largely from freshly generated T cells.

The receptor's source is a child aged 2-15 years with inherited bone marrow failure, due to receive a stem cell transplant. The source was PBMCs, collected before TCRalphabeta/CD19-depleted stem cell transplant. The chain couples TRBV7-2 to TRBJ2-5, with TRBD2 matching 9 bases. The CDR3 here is CASSSLAGEGTQYF. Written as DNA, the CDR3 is TGTGCCAGCAGCTCCTTAGCGGGAGAGGGGACCCAGTACTTC. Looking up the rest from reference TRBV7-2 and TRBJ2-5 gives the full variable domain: GAGVSQSPSNKVTEKGKDVELRCDPISGHTALYWYRQSLGQGLEFLIYFQGNSAPDKSGLPSDRFSAERTGGSVSTLTIQRTQQEDSAVYLCASSSLAGEGTQYFGPGTRLLVL.